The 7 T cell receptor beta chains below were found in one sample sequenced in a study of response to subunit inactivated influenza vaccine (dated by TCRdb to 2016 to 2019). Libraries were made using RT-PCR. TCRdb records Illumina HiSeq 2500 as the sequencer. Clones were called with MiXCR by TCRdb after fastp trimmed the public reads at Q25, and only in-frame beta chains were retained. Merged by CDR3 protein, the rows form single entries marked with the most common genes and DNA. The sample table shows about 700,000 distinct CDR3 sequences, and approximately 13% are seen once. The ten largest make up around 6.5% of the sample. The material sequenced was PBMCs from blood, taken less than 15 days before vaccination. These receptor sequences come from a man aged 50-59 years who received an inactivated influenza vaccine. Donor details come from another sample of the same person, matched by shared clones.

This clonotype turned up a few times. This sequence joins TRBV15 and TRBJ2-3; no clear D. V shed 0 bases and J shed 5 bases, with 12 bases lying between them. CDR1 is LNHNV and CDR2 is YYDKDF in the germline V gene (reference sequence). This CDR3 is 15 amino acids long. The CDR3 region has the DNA TGTGCCACCAGCAGAGAGTCTCTGGTGGGAGATACGCAGTATTTT. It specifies CATSRESLVGDTQYF.

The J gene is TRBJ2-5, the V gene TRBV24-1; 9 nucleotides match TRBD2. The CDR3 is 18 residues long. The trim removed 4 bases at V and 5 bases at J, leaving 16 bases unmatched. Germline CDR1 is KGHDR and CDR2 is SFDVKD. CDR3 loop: CATSDPGLAGGDIETQYF. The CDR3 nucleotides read TGTGCCACCAGTGACCCGGGACTAGCAGGAGGGGATATCGAGACCCAGTACTTC.

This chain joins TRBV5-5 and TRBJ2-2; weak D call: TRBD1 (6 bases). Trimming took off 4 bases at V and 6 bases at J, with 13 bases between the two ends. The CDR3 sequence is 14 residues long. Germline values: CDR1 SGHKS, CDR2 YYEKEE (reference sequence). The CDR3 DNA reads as TGTGCCAGCAGCGGGGGTCGGACAGCCGGGGAGCTGTTTTTT. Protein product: CASSGGRTAGELFF.

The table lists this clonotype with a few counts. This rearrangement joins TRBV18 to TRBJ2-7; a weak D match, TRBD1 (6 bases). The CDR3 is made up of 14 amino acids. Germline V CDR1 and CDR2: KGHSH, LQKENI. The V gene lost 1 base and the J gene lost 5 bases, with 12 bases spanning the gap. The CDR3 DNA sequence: TGTGCCAGCTCACCACAACAGGGATTCGACGAGCAGTACTTC. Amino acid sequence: CASSPQQGFDEQYF.

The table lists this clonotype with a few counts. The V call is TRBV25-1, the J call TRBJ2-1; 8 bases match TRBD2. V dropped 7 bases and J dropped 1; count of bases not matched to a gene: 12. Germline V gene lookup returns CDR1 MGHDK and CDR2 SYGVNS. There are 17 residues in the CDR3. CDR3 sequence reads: CASTGSGGRGSYNEQFF. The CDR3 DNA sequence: TGTGCCAGCACCGGGAGCGGGGGACGGGGATCCTACAATGAGCAGTTCTTC.

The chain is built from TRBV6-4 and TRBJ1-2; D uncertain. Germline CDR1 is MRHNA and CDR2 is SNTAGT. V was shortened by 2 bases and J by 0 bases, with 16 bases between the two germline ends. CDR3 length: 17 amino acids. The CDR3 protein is CASSDLSGPAANYGYTF. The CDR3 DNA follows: TGTGCCAGCAGTGACCTTAGTGGGCCAGCAGCTAACTATGGCTACACCTTC.

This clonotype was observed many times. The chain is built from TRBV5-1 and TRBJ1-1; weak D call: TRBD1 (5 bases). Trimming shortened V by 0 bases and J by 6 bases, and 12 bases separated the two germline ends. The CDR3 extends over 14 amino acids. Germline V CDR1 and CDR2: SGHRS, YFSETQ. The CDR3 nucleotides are TGCGCCAGCAGCTTGGTTGGGGTGGGGGCTGAAGCTTTCTTT. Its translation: CASSLVGVGAEAFF. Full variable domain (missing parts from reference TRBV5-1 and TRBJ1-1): KAGVTQTPRYLIKTRGQQVTLSCSPISGHRSVSWYQQTPGQGLQFLFEYFSETQRNKGNFPGRFSGRQFSNSRSEMNVSTLELGDSALYLCASSLVGVGAEAFFGQGTRLTVV.